A selection of T cell receptor beta chains follows, all from one sample in a study of cytomegalovirus exposure and HLA in healthy donors. Sequencing used immunoSEQ multiplex PCR; TCRdb keeps in-frame clones, though not all of them. Among 99,000 or so clones listed, less than 85% were seen once. The sequenced sample consisted of PBMCs. Source of these receptors: a man aged 40-49 years in good health and CMV-seropositive. Each CDR3 is given with its conserved first and last residue. D genes are given only for firm matches. A row's size may be missing; if present it is once, few, many or a size class.

CASVREGGNTEAFF	TGTGCCAGCGTCAGGGAGGGAGGGAACACTGAAGCTTTCTTT	few	-	TRBV6-6	TRBJ1-1
CASSVGASAEAFF	TGTGCCAGCAGTGTAGGGGCATCCGCTGAAGCTTTCTTT	-	-	TRBV2	TRBJ1-1
CASSPGTGNQPQHF	TGCGCCAGCAGCCCCGGGACAGGCAATCAGCCCCAGCATTTT	few	TRBD1	TRBV5-1	TRBJ1-5
CASSRTGGITEAFF	TGTGCCAGCAGCCGCACAGGGGGGATCACTGAAGCTTTCTTT	-	TRBD1	TRBV7-2	TRBJ1-1
CASSPLMNTEAFF	TGCGCCAGCAGCCCCCTTATGAACACTGAAGCTTTCTTT	-	-	TRBV5-1	TRBJ1-1
CASGSLGAGTDTQYF	TGTGCTAGTGGTTCCCTTGGAGCGGGGACAGATACGCAGTATTTT	-	TRBD2	TRBV12-5	TRBJ2-3
CASSQDRGGAFEQYF	TGCGCCAGCAGCCAAGATCGTGGGGGGGCGTTCGAGCAGTACTTC	-	-	TRBV4-3	TRBJ2-7
CASSPLGGNEQYF	TGTGCCAGCTCACCACTGGGCGGGAACGAGCAGTACTTC	-	-	TRBV18	TRBJ2-7
CASRRDRGSFGYTF	TGCGCCAGCAGGAGGGACAGGGGATCTTTCGGCTACACCTTC	-	TRBD1	TRBV23-1	TRBJ1-2
CTSSQEIGGARGTQYF	TGCACCAGCAGCCAAGAAATAGGGGGGGCGCGGGGGACCCAGTACTTC	-	-	TRBV1	TRBJ2-5
CASSSTGGSEKLFF	TGTGCCAGCAGTTCAACAGGGGGGAGTGAAAAACTGTTTTTT	-	TRBD1	TRBV28	TRBJ1-4
CASSLDIYEQYF	TGTGCCAGCAGCTTAGACATCTACGAGCAGTACTTC	-	-	TRBV11-2	TRBJ2-7
CATDRLRGTGELFF	TGTGCCACGGACAGGCTACGGGGCACCGGGGAGCTGTTTTTT	-	TRBD1	TRBV19	TRBJ2-2
CASSFVQGAYEQYF	TGTGCCAGCAGTTTCGTCCAGGGGGCATACGAGCAGTACTTC	few	TRBD1	TRBV28	TRBJ2-7
CASSPRPSDPSEQYF	TGTGCCAGCAGCCCGCGGCCGTCTGACCCTAGCGAGCAGTACTTC	-	-	TRBV7-6	TRBJ2-7
CASSLAGTLSYEQYF	TGTGCCAGCAGCTTAGCTGGGACTTTATCCTACGAGCAGTACTTC	-	-	TRBV7-9	TRBJ2-7
CASSQEPLGNEQFF	TGTGCCAGCAGCCAAGAACCCCTCGGCAATGAGCAGTTCTTC	-	-	TRBV4-2	TRBJ2-1
CASRSPENGDEQYF	TGTGCCAGCAGGAGCCCGGAGAACGGGGACGAGCAGTACTTC	-	-	TRBV7-8	TRBJ2-7
CSVEAYTEAFF	TGCAGCGTTGAAGCTTACACTGAAGCTTTCTTT	-	-	TRBV29-1	TRBJ1-1
CASSQDSRSDSRNTIYF	TGTGCCAGCAGCCAAGATTCCCGATCCGACTCGAGAAACACCATATATTTT	-	-	TRBV4-2	TRBJ1-3
CATSSQINEKLFF	TGTGCCACCAGCAGTCAGATTAATGAAAAACTGTTTTTT	-	-	TRBV15	TRBJ1-4
CASSPGQGIRTQYF	TGCGCCAGCAGCCCAGGACAGGGTATCAGGACCCAGTACTTC	-	TRBD1	TRBV4-1	TRBJ2-5
CASSLGFQGSNQPQHF	TGCGCCAGCAGCTTGGGCTTTCAGGGTTCCAATCAGCCCCAGCATTTT	-	-	TRBV5-1	TRBJ1-5
CAISDGLAGSYEQYF	TGTGCCATCAGTGATGGACTAGCGGGAAGCTACGAGCAGTACTTC	-	TRBD2	TRBV10-3	TRBJ2-7
CASSFQTSRDTQYF	TGTGCCAGCAGCTTTCAGACTAGCAGGGATACGCAGTATTTT	-	TRBD2	TRBV7-9	TRBJ2-3
CAISEWAGGLYEQYF	TGTGCCATCAGTGAGTGGGCGGGAGGGCTCTACGAGCAGTACTTC	-	TRBD2	TRBV10-3	TRBJ2-7
CASSQGLADNNEQFF	TGTGCCAGCAGCCAAGGACTAGCGGATAACAATGAGCAGTTCTTC	-	TRBD2	TRBV11-1	TRBJ2-1
CASSATSLLDRYF	TGTGCCAGCAGTGCGACCTCATTACTAGATCGGTACTTC	-	-	TRBV25-1	TRBJ2-5
CASSLGIWDTSNYGYTF	TGCGCCAGCAGCTTGGGAATATGGGACACGTCTAACTATGGCTACACCTTC	-	-	TRBV5-1	TRBJ1-2
CASSPNRGNEQFF	TGTGCCAGCAGCCCAAACAGGGGGAATGAGCAGTTCTTC	once	TRBD1	TRBV7-8	TRBJ2-1
CASSEGEGVLQPQHF	TGTGCCAGCAGCGAGGGGGAGGGTGTGTTACAGCCCCAGCATTTT	-	-	TRBV9	TRBJ1-5
CASRSGLSGDEQFF	TGCGCCAGCAGATCGGGACTCTCGGGGGATGAGCAGTTCTTC	-	-	TRBV5-1	TRBJ2-1
CASSVEGQGDEQYF	TGTGCCAGCAGCGTAGAGGGGCAGGGCGACGAGCAGTACTTC	few	-	TRBV9	TRBJ2-7
CASSVGLAGQAYEQYF	TGTGCCAGTAGTGTGGGACTAGCGGGACAAGCCTACGAGCAGTACTTC	-	TRBD2	TRBV19	TRBJ2-7
CASSYGQGLAEAFF	TGTGCCAGCAGTTACGGACAGGGCTTGGCTGAAGCTTTCTTT	few	TRBD1	TRBV6-5	TRBJ1-1
CASSGTTTEAFF	TGTGCCAGCTCCGGGACAACCACTGAAGCTTTCTTT	-	-	TRBV18	TRBJ1-1
CASSKGGSRGREGCDEQFF	TGTGCCAGCAGCAAAGGAGGGTCAAGGGGGCGGGAGGGGTGCGATGAGCAGTTCTTC	-	-	TRBV21-1	TRBJ2-1
CSVEGGQPYGYTF	TGCAGCGTTGAAGGGGGACAGCCCTATGGCTACACCTTC	-	TRBD1	TRBV29-1	TRBJ1-2
CASSKARGITDTQYF	TGTGCCAGCAGTAAAGCAAGGGGAATTACAGATACGCAGTATTTT	-	-	TRBV2	TRBJ2-3
CASSLKGVGEKLFF	TGTGCCAGCAGCTTAAAAGGGGTAGGGGAAAAACTGTTTTTT	-	-	TRBV7-9	TRBJ1-4
CASSRASSGANVLTF	TGTGCCAGCAGTCGAGCTAGCTCTGGGGCCAACGTCCTGACTTTC	-	-	TRBV6-5	TRBJ2-6
CASSLGLAGVQETQYF	TGTGCCAGCAGTCTAGGGCTAGCGGGGGTGCAAGAGACCCAGTACTTC	-	TRBD2	TRBV27	TRBJ2-5
CASSQGGSGIAEKLFF	TGTGCCAGCAGCCAAGGCGGAAGTGGTATAGCAGAAAAACTGTTTTTT	-	-	TRBV14	TRBJ1-4
CASSLSVGGSSYEQYF	TGTGCCAGCAGTTTATCGGTGGGGGGGAGCTCCTACGAGCAGTACTTC	-	TRBD2	TRBV27	TRBJ2-7
CASSPDRGREDTQYF	TGTGCCAGCAGCCCCGACAGGGGGCGGGAAGATACGCAGTATTTT	-	TRBD1	TRBV6-6	TRBJ2-3